This paragraph reports one T cell receptor beta chain. The data belong to a study of blood T cell repertoires in COVID-19. Whole-study context: Acute-phase and convalescent COVID-19 samples originated in the United States, Italy and Spain. PBMCs, B-cell-depleted T cells, or T cells provided the cDNA or gDNA that made up the material.

The CDR3 loop spans 13 amino acids. Germline CDR1 reads SGHAT; CDR2 reads FQNNGV. V gave up 5 bases and J gave up 3 bases; unmatched junction bases: 3. Authors' methods: The assay estimated nucleated cells by amplifying reference gene primers. Here immunoSEQ multiplex PCR was the method, and the copy in TCRdb shows in-frame clones only, minus some. V and J calls and clone size are those listed in that table; D and trimming were worked out from the DNA. The sample yields about 150,000 clones, about 85% seen once. Recruited during active infection, patients (from Seattle) were subsequently followed longitudinally.

The sequenced sample consisted of peripheral blood. This chain joins TRBV11-2 and TRBJ2-5; 7 nucleotides match TRBD1. The source is a man older than 75 with COVID-19, enrolled during active disease. The CDR3 loop is CASSRDRKETQYF. As DNA, the CDR3 is TGTGCCAGCAGCCGGGACAGAAAAGAGACCCAGTACTTC.